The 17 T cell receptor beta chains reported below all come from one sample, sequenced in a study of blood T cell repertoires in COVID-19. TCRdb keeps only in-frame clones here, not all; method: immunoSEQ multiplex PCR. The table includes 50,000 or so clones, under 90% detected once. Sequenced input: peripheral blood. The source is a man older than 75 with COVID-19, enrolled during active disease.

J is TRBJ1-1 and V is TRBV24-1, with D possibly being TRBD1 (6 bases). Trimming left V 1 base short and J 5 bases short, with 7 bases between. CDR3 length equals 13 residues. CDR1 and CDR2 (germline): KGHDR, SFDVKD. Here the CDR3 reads CATSDFGQTEAFF. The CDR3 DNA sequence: TGTGCCACCAGTGATTTCGGACAGACTGAAGCTTTCTTT.

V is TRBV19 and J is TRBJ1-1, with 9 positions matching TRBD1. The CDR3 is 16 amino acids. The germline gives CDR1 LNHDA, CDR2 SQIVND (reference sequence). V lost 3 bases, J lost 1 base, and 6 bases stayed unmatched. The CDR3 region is CASSMGQGGSNTEAFF. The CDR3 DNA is TGTGCCAGTAGTATGGGACAGGGAGGCTCGAACACTGAAGCTTTCTTT.

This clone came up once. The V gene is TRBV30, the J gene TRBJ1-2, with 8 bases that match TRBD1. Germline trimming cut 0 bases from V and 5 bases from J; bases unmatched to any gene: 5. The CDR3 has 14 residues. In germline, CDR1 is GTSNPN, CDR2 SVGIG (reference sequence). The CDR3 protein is CAWSVQGGLYGYTF. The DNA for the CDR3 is TGTGCCTGGAGTGTACAGGGGGGGCTTTATGGCTACACCTTC.

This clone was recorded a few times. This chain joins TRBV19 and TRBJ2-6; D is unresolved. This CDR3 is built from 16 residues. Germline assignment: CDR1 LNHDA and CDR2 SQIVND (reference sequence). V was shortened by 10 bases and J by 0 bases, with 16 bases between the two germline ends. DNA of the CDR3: TGTGCCACCTCCCTACAGTTCCCCTCTGGGGCCAACGTCCTGACTTTC. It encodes CATSLQFPSGANVLTF.

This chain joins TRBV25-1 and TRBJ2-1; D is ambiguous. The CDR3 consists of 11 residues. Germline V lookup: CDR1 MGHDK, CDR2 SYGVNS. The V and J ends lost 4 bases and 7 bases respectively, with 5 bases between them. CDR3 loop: CASSGDNEQFF. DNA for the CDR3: TGTGCCAGCAGTGGAGATAATGAGCAGTTCTTC.

The CDR3: CASSLGRYYGYTF. DNA of the CDR3: TGTGCCAGCAGCTTAGGCCGGTACTATGGCTACACCTTC. The chain joins TRBV7-2 to TRBJ1-2; D is ambiguous. Germline V gene lookup returns CDR1 SGHTA and CDR2 FQGNSA. This CDR3 contains 13 residues. The V end was cut by 1 base, the J end by 3 bases, with 6 bases between.

The CDR3 DNA sequence: TGTGCCAGCAGCCAAGAGATCGGGACTAGCGGGGGGCCGACAGATACGCAGTATTTT. Encoded protein: CASSQEIGTSGGPTDTQYF. This sequence joins TRBV3-1 (or the pseudogene TRBV3-2) and TRBJ2-3, with 15 bases aligning to TRBD2. The CDR3 runs 19 residues. Trimming took 0 bases from V and 3 from J; bases not matched to a gene: 7. Per the germline V gene, CDR1 is LGHDT and CDR2 is YNNKEL (reference sequence).

CDR3 loop: CASMGSGGAGAQYF. The CDR3 DNA reads as TGTGCCAGCATGGGTAGCGGGGGCGCCGGAGCGCAGTATTTT. The genes are TRBV6-6 and TRBJ2-3, with 9 bases lining up with TRBD2. The V segment lost 7 bases and the J segment 10 bases; nucleotides outside the gene matches: 12. The CDR3 is made up of 14 amino acids. The V gene's germline CDR1 is MNHNY and CDR2 SVGAGI (reference sequence).

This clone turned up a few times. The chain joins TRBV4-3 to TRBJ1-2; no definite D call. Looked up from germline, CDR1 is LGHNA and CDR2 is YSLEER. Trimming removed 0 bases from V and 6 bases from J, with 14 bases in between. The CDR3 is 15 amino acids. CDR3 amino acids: CASSQEEGRYDGYTF. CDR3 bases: TGCGCCAGCAGCCAAGAGGAAGGCAGGTACGATGGCTACACCTTC.

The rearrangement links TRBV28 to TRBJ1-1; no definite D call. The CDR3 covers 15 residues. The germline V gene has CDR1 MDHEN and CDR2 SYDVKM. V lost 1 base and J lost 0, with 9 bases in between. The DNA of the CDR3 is TGTGCCAGCAGTTTATTGCCCCAGATGAACACTGAAGCTTTCTTT. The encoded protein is CASSLLPQMNTEAFF.

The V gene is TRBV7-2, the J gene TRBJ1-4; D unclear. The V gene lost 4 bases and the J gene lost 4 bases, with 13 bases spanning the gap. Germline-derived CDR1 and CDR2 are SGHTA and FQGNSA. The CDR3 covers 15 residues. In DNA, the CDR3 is TGTGCCAGCAGCTACGGGAAAGGGCGTAATGAAAAACTGTTTTTT. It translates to CASSYGKGRNEKLFF.

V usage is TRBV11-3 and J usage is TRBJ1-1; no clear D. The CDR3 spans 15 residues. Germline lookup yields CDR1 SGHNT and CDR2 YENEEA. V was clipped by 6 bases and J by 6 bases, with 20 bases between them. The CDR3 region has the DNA TGTGCCAGCAGTCGCGGGCCCGAAGGTGACGCTGAAGCTTTCTTT. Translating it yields CASSRGPEGDAEAFF.

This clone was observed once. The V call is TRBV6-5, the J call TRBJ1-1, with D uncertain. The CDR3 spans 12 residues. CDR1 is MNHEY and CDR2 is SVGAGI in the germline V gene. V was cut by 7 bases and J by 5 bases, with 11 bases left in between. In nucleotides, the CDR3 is TGTGCCAGCACCCTCGTGGAGACTGAAGCTTTCTTT. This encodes CASTLVETEAFF.

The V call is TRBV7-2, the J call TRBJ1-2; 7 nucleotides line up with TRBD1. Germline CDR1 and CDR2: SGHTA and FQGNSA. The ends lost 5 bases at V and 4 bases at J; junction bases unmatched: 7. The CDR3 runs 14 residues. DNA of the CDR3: TGTGCCAGCAGCGTAGGGACAGCAACCTATGGCTACACCTTC. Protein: CASSVGTATYGYTF.

CDR3 sequence (DNA): TGTGCCAGCAGTTTAGGGACTAGCTGGACCGGGGAGCTGTTTTTT. Protein: CASSLGTSWTGELFF. This rearrangement joins TRBV27 to TRBJ2-2, with 9 positions matching TRBD2. Losses at the gene ends were 2 bases for V and 5 bases for J; bases not matched to a gene: 3. Germline V gene sequence: CDR1 MNHEY, CDR2 SMNVEV (reference sequence). CDR3 length: 15 amino acids.

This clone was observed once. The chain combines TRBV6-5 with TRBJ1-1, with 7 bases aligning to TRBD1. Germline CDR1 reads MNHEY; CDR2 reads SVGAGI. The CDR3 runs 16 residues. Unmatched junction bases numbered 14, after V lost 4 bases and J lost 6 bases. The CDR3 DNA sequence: TGTGCCAGCAGTTCGGTTCCGGGACAGCGAACACCTGAAGCTTTCTTT. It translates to CASSSVPGQRTPEAFF.

As DNA, the CDR3 is TGTGCCAGCTCAGGAAACAGGGTGGACACTGAAGCTTTCTTT. Its protein is CASSGNRVDTEAFF. The chain couples TRBV18 to TRBJ1-1; tentatively, D is TRBD1 (6 bases). The CDR3 is 14 residues long. The germline V and J ends were trimmed by 5 bases and 3 bases, with 13 bases remaining between them. CDR1 and CDR2 (germline): KGHSH, LQKENI.